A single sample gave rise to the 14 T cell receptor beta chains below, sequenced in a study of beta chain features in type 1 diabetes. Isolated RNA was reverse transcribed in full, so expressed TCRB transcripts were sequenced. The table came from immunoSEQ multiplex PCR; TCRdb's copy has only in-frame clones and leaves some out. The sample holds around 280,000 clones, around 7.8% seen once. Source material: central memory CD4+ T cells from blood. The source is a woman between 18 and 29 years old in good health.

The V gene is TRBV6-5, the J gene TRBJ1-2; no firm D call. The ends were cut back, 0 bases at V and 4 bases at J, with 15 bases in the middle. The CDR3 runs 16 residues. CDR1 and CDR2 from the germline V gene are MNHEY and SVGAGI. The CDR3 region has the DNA TGTGCCAGCAGTTACTCGATCCCGGGAGTGGGCTATGGCTACACCTTC. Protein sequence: CASSYSIPGVGYGYTF.

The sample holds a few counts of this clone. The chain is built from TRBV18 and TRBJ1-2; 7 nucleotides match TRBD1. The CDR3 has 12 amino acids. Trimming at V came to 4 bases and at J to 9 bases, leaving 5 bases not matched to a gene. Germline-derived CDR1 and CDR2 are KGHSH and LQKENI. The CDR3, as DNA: TGTGCCAGCTCACAAGGACAGGACCGCTACACCTTC. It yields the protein CASSQGQDRYTF.

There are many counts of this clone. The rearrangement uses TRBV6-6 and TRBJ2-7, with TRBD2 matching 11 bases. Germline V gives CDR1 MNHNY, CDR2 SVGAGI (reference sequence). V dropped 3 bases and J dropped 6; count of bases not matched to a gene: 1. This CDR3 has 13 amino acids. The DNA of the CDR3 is TGTGCCAGCAGTTATGGGACTAGCGGCGAGCAGTACTTC. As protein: CASSYGTSGEQYF.

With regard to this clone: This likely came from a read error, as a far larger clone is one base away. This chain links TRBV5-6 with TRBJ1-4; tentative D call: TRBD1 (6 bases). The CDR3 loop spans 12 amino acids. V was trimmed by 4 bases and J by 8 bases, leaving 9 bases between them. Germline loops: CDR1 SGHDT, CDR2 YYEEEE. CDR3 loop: CASSPQGEKLFF. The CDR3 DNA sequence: TGTGCCAGCAGCCCCCAGGGGGAAAAACTGTTTTTT.

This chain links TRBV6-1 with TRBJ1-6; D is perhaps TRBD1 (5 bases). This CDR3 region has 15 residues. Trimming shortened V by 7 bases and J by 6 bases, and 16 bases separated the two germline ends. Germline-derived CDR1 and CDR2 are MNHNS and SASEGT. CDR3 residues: CASTTHGTANSPLHF. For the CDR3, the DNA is TGTGCCAGCACTACTCACGGGACGGCTAATTCACCCCTCCACTTT.

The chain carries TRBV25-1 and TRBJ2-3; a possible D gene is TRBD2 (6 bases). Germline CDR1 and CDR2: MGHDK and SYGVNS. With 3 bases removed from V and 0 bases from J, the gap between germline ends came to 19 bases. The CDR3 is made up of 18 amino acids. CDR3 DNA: TGTGCCAGCAGTGAGGAGGAGGGGAGCACCCACAGCACAGATACGCAGTATTTT. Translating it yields CASSEEEGSTHSTDTQYF.

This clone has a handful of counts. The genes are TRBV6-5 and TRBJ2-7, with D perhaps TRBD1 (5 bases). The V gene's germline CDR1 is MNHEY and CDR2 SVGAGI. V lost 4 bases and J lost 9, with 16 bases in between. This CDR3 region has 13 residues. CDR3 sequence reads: CASSSGQHVGQYV. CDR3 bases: TGTGCCAGCAGTTCAGGGCAGCATGTTGGGCAGTACGTC.

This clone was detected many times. CDR3 residues: CASSLMGGTEAFF. For the CDR3, the DNA is TGTGCCAGCAGTCTTATGGGGGGCACTGAAGCTTTCTTT. The chain recombines TRBV2 with TRBJ1-1; maybe TRBD1 (5 bases). From germline, CDR1 is SNHLY and CDR2 FYNNEI. V gave up 5 bases and J gave up 4 bases, with 11 bases separating them. This CDR3 has 13 residues.

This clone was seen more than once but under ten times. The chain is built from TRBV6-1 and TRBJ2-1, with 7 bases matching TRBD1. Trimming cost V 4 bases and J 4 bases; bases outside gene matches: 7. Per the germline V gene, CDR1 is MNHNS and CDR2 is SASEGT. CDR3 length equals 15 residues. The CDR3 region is CASSVGTVAYNEQFF. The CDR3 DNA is TGTGCCAGCAGTGTCGGGACAGTTGCTTACAATGAGCAGTTCTTC.

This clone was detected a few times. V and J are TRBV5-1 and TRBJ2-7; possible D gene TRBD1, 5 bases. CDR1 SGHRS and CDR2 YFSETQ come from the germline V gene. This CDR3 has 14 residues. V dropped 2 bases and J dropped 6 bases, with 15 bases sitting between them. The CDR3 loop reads CASSLNNRRTEQYV. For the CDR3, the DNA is TGCGCCAGCAGCTTAAACAACAGGAGAACCGAGCAGTACGTC.

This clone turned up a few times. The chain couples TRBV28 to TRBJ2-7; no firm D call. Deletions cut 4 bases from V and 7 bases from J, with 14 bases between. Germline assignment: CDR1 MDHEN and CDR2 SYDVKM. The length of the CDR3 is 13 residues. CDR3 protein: CASSSPERAEQYF. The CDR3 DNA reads TGTGCCAGCAGTTCCCCTGAGCGAGCGGAGCAGTACTTC. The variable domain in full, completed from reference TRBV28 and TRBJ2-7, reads DVKVTQSSRYLVKRTGEKVFLECVQDMDHENMFWYRQDPGLGLRLIYFSYDVKMKEKGDIPEGYSVSREKKERFSLILESASTNQTSMYLCASSSPERAEQYFGPGTRLTVT.

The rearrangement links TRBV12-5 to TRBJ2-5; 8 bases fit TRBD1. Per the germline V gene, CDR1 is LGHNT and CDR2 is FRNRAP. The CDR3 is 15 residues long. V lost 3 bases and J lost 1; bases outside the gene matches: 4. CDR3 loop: CASGFGTGGQETQYF. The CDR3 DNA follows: TGTGCTAGTGGTTTTGGAACAGGGGGCCAAGAGACCCAGTACTTC.

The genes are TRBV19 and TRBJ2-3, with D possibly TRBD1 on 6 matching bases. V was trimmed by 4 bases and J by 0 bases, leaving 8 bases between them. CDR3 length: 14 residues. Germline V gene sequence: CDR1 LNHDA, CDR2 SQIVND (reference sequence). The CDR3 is CASSNRASTDTQYF. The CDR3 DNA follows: TGTGCCAGTAGTAACAGGGCTAGCACAGATACGCAGTATTTT.

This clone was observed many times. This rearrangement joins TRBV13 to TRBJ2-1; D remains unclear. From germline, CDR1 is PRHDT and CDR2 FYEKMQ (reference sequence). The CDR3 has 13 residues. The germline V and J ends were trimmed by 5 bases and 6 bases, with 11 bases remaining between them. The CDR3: CASSAFTLNEQFF. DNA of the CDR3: TGTGCCAGCAGCGCCTTCACGCTCAATGAGCAGTTCTTC.